The 9 T cell receptor beta chains in this list originate from one sample, sequenced in a study of T-cell memory formation after mild COVID-19. TCRdb re-analysed the 5' RACE reads in MiXCR, keeping a single row per CDR3 protein. The repertoire has about 150,000 distinct CDR3 sequences, roughly 31% of them found once; the top ten carry about 11%. The source material was PBMCs or a T cell subset sorted from them (not recorded which). These TCRs come from an adult woman who had mild COVID-19 (a few samples of this study predate the infection). Cell type and time point are not known.

The chain recombines TRBV12-3 or TRBV12-4 with TRBJ2-1; the match to TRBD2 covers 12 bases. V lost 6 bases to trimming and J lost 9 bases; unmatched junction nucleotides: 15. CDR3 length equals 17 residues. CDR3 loop: CASRSSRASGGAGEQFF. The CDR3 DNA sequence: TGTGCCAGCAGATCTAGTAGGGCTAGCGGGGGGGCAGGTGAGCAGTTCTTC.

The V and J genes are TRBV7-9 and TRBJ2-1; 7 nucleotides align to TRBD1. CDR1 SEHNR and CDR2 FQNEAQ come from the germline V gene (reference sequence). V shed 6 bases and J 11 bases; nucleotides not matched to a gene: 4. The CDR3 loop spans 11 amino acids. CDR3 sequence (DNA): TGTGCCAGCAGTCCGGACAGGAAGCAGTTCTTC. Protein: CASSPDRKQFF.

The V gene is TRBV7-8, the J gene TRBJ2-7; 7 bases line up with TRBD1. Trimming cost V 5 bases and J 3 bases; bases outside gene matches: 7. The CDR3 is 14 amino acids. The V gene's germline CDR1 is SGHVS and CDR2 FQNEAQ. The CDR3: CASSPDRANYEQYF. CDR3 DNA sequence: TGTGCCAGCAGCCCCGACAGGGCTAACTACGAGCAGTACTTC.

This chain links TRBV4-3 with TRBJ1-3; the match to TRBD1 covers 8 bases. Germline V lookup: CDR1 LGHNA, CDR2 YSLEER. The CDR3 is 17 residues long. Trimming cost V 0 bases and J 2 bases; bases outside gene matches: 6. This CDR3 reads CASSQDGQGKPGNTIYF. In DNA, the CDR3 is TGCGCCAGCAGCCAAGATGGACAGGGAAAGCCTGGAAACACCATATATTTT.

CDR3 amino acids: CASSDREGDVDTQYF. The CDR3 nucleotides are TGTGCCAGCAGTGACCGGGAGGGTGATGTAGATACGCAGTATTTT. V and J are TRBV6-4 and TRBJ2-3; 8 nucleotides agree with TRBD2. The J segment lost 5 bases and the V segment lost 2 bases, leaving 6 bases of the junction unmatched. The CDR3 consists of 15 residues. CDR1 and CDR2 (germline): MRHNA, SNTAGT.

This chain connects TRBV27 to TRBJ2-3; 10 bases match TRBD2. The length of the CDR3 is 17 residues. The junction had 6 bases not matched to a gene; V was cut back by 1 base and J by 2 bases. CDR1 is MNHEY and CDR2 is SMNVEV in the germline V gene (reference sequence). The CDR3 sequence is CASSLFGTSDSTDTQYF. CDR3 coding DNA: TGTGCCAGCAGTTTATTTGGGACTAGCGACTCCACAGATACGCAGTATTTT.

This clonotype was counted between two and nine times. The chain couples TRBV7-2 to TRBJ1-5; D call uncertain. Germline V gene data show CDR1 as SGHTA and CDR2 as FQGNSA. V gave up 5 bases and J gave up 4 bases, with 15 bases separating them. CDR3 length equals 15 residues. The CDR3 nucleotides are TGTGCCAGCAGCCGGGTTTGGGGAGAAAATCAGCCCCAGCATTTT. This gives the protein CASSRVWGENQPQHF. The complete variable domain, with remaining parts taken from reference TRBV7-2 and TRBJ1-5, reads GAGVSQSPSNKVTEKGKDVELRCDPISGHTALYWYRQSLGQGLEFLIYFQGNSAPDKSGLPSDRFSAERTGGSVSTLTIQRTQQEDSAVYLCASSRVWGENQPQHFGDGTRLSIL.

This clonotype was detected ten times or more. CDR3 in amino acids: CSDRDRENYGYTF. The CDR3 coding sequence is TGCAGCGATCGGGACAGGGAGAACTATGGCTACACCTTC. The chain is built from TRBV29-1 and TRBJ1-2, with 9 bases lining up with TRBD1. The V gene's germline CDR1 is SQVTM and CDR2 ANQGSEA. Germline trimming cut 7 bases from V and 2 bases from J; bases unmatched to any gene: 5. CDR3 length: 13 amino acids.

The chain couples TRBV24-1 to TRBJ2-2; 8 positions match TRBD1. The CDR3 spans 14 residues. Germline CDR1 is KGHDR and CDR2 is SFDVKD. J was trimmed by 4 bases and V by 7 bases; bases with no gene match: 4. The DNA for the CDR3 is TGTGCCACCAGGAGCGACAGGGGCACCGGGGAGCTGTTTTTT. It encodes CATRSDRGTGELFF.